Listed below are T cell receptor beta chains from one sample, sequenced in a study of cytomegalovirus exposure and HLA in healthy donors. Sequencing used immunoSEQ multiplex PCR; TCRdb keeps in-frame clones, though not all of them. Counted here are roughly 130,000 clones, just under 80% occurring once; the ten biggest clones make up 5% to 5.5%. Sequenced: PBMCs. The receptor source for this set is a man under 40 in good health and CMV-seronegative. CDR3s include the opening cysteine and the closing phenylalanine or tryptophan. Each record gives: J gene, clone size, V gene, D gene, CDR3 protein, CDR3 DNA. The D gene is left open where the match is weak. Clone sizes are given selectively: once, few, many, or a class where the clone is expanded.

j_gene: TRBJ1-4; abundance: .; v_gene: TRBV28; d_gene: .; CDR3aa: CASSTFKSTNEKLFF; CDR3nt: TGTGCCAGCAGCACTTTTAAGTCAACTAATGAAAAACTGTTTTTT
j_gene: TRBJ2-7; abundance: .; v_gene: TRBV7-2; d_gene: TRBD1; CDR3aa: CASSWTGGSYEQYF; CDR3nt: TGTGCCAGCAGTTGGACAGGGGGCTCGTACGAGCAGTACTTC
j_gene: TRBJ2-7; abundance: .; v_gene: TRBV6-5; d_gene: TRBD1; CDR3aa: CASSYSGTGVRQYF; CDR3nt: TGTGCCAGCAGTTACTCCGGGACAGGGGTGAGGCAGTACTTC
j_gene: TRBJ1-2; abundance: .; v_gene: TRBV6-1; d_gene: .; CDR3aa: CASSPGLGDYGYTF; CDR3nt: TGTGCCAGCAGCCCGGGACTGGGGGACTATGGCTACACCTTC
j_gene: TRBJ1-1; abundance: .; v_gene: TRBV29-1; d_gene: .; CDR3aa: CSVTRDTEAFF; CDR3nt: TGCAGCGTTACCAGGGACACTGAAGCTTTCTTT
j_gene: TRBJ2-1; abundance: .; v_gene: TRBV4-3; d_gene: .; CDR3aa: CASSQDTGSSYNEQFF; CDR3nt: TGCGCCAGCAGCCAAGATACGGGGAGCTCCTACAATGAGCAGTTCTTC
j_gene: TRBJ2-7; abundance: few; v_gene: TRBV30; d_gene: TRBD1; CDR3aa: CAWRPNRGSPEQYF; CDR3nt: TGTGCCTGGAGGCCTAACAGGGGGTCCCCTGAGCAGTACTTC
j_gene: TRBJ1-1; abundance: .; v_gene: TRBV19; d_gene: .; CDR3aa: CASLRRGADTEAFF; CDR3nt: TGTGCCAGCCTAAGGCGGGGGGCAGACACTGAAGCTTTCTTT
j_gene: TRBJ2-7; abundance: .; v_gene: TRBV6-5; d_gene: TRBD2; CDR3aa: CASSWTSGGLIEQYF; CDR3nt: TGTGCCAGCAGCTGGACTAGCGGGGGCCTTATCGAGCAGTACTTC
j_gene: TRBJ2-7; abundance: .; v_gene: TRBV5-1; d_gene: TRBD2; CDR3aa: CASSPAAGYEQYF; CDR3nt: TGCGCCAGCAGCCCGGCAGCGGGGTACGAGCAGTACTTC
j_gene: TRBJ1-4; abundance: .; v_gene: TRBV19; d_gene: .; CDR3aa: CASSIEAGRIQEKLFF; CDR3nt: TGTGCCAGTAGTATAGAGGCGGGCAGGATTCAGGAAAAACTGTTTTTT
j_gene: TRBJ2-7; abundance: .; v_gene: TRBV7-9; d_gene: TRBD1; CDR3aa: CASSPLGQGNEQYF; CDR3nt: TGTGCCAGCAGCCCACTGGGACAGGGGAACGAGCAGTACTTC
j_gene: TRBJ1-5; abundance: .; v_gene: TRBV19; d_gene: .; CDR3aa: CATSPPGGHLGPQHF; CDR3nt: TGTGCCACCTCCCCTCCCGGGGGGCACCTTGGGCCCCAGCATTTT
j_gene: TRBJ2-7; abundance: .; v_gene: TRBV2; d_gene: .; CDR3aa: CASRAEYEQYF; CDR3nt: TGTGCCAGCAGGGCGGAGTACGAGCAGTACTTC
j_gene: TRBJ1-2; abundance: .; v_gene: TRBV28; d_gene: TRBD1; CDR3aa: CASGKGQGTLGYTF; CDR3nt: TGTGCCAGTGGAAAGGGACAGGGTACTCTTGGCTACACCTTC
j_gene: TRBJ2-7; abundance: .; v_gene: TRBV7-9; d_gene: TRBD2; CDR3aa: CASSYVGLAGDYEQYF; CDR3nt: TGTGCCAGCAGCTACGTGGGACTAGCGGGGGACTACGAGCAGTACTTC
j_gene: TRBJ2-3; abundance: few; v_gene: TRBV18; d_gene: TRBD2; CDR3aa: CASSPRSGSERDTQYF; CDR3nt: TGTGCCAGCTCACCACGGAGCGGGAGTGAAAGAGATACGCAGTATTTT
j_gene: TRBJ1-1; abundance: .; v_gene: TRBV7-9; d_gene: .; CDR3aa: CASSPRVLTEAFF; CDR3nt: TGTGCCAGCAGTCCCCGGGTCCTCACTGAAGCTTTCTTT
j_gene: TRBJ2-3; abundance: .; v_gene: TRBV29-1; d_gene: .; CDR3aa: CSVAGAQTDTQYF; CDR3nt: TGCAGCGTTGCAGGGGCGCAGACAGATACGCAGTATTTT
j_gene: TRBJ1-3; abundance: .; v_gene: TRBV7-8; d_gene: .; CDR3aa: CASSLQGSGNTIYF; CDR3nt: TGTGCCAGCAGCTTACAGGGTTCCGGAAACACCATATATTTT
j_gene: TRBJ1-1; abundance: .; v_gene: TRBV5-6; d_gene: TRBD1; CDR3aa: CASSNRDRGNTEAFF; CDR3nt: TGTGCCAGCAGCAACCGGGACAGGGGGAACACTGAAGCTTTCTTT
j_gene: TRBJ2-4; abundance: .; v_gene: TRBV19; d_gene: TRBD1; CDR3aa: CASSPWTGETKNIQYF; CDR3nt: TGTGCCAGTAGTCCATGGACAGGGGAGACCAAAAACATTCAGTACTTC
j_gene: TRBJ1-2; abundance: .; v_gene: TRBV28; d_gene: TRBD1; CDR3aa: CASRGQGVDGYTF; CDR3nt: TGTGCCAGCAGGGGACAGGGAGTCGATGGCTACACCTTC
j_gene: TRBJ2-7; abundance: .; v_gene: TRBV7-3; d_gene: TRBD2; CDR3aa: CASSALAGVGYEQYF; CDR3nt: TGTGCCAGCAGCGCACTAGCGGGAGTTGGGTACGAGCAGTACTTC
j_gene: TRBJ1-1; abundance: .; v_gene: TRBV19; d_gene: .; CDR3aa: CASSIAGFSEAFF; CDR3nt: TGTGCCAGTAGTATAGCCGGGTTCTCTGAAGCTTTCTTT
j_gene: TRBJ2-1; abundance: .; v_gene: TRBV9; d_gene: .; CDR3aa: CASSVSSSHNEQFF; CDR3nt: TGTGCCAGCAGCGTATCTAGCAGCCACAATGAGCAGTTCTTC
j_gene: TRBJ2-7; abundance: .; v_gene: TRBV7-6; d_gene: TRBD1; CDR3aa: CASSFSPGQGYEQYF; CDR3nt: TGTGCCAGCAGCTTCTCGCCGGGACAGGGCTACGAGCAGTACTTC
j_gene: TRBJ1-5; abundance: .; v_gene: TRBV19; d_gene: .; CDR3aa: CASSWSGVQPQHF; CDR3nt: TGTGCCAGTAGTTGGTCGGGGGTTCAGCCCCAGCATTTT
j_gene: TRBJ2-6; abundance: .; v_gene: TRBV7-3; d_gene: .; CDR3aa: CASSLTRGANVLTF; CDR3nt: TGTGCCAGCAGCTTAACTCGGGGGGCCAACGTCCTGACTTTC
j_gene: TRBJ2-1; abundance: .; v_gene: TRBV7-8; d_gene: TRBD2; CDR3aa: CASSSGLAGIRFDNEQFF; CDR3nt: TGTGCCAGCAGCTCGGGACTAGCGGGTATAAGATTTGACAATGAGCAGTTCTTC
j_gene: TRBJ2-5; abundance: few; v_gene: TRBV2; d_gene: .; CDR3aa: CATPTGREETQYF; CDR3nt: TGTGCCACCCCTACAGGGCGGGAAGAGACCCAGTACTTC
j_gene: TRBJ2-1; abundance: .; v_gene: TRBV7-8; d_gene: TRBD2; CDR3aa: CASSLGLAGGRVNEQFF; CDR3nt: TGTGCCAGCAGCTTGGGACTAGCGGGAGGGCGGGTGAATGAGCAGTTCTTC
j_gene: TRBJ2-7; abundance: once; v_gene: TRBV5-1; d_gene: .; CDR3aa: CASSKIPRDNHYEQYF; CDR3nt: TGCGCCAGCAGTAAGATCCCCCGGGACAACCATTACGAGCAGTACTTC
j_gene: TRBJ2-3; abundance: .; v_gene: TRBV5-1; d_gene: .; CDR3aa: CASSLVGGADTQYF; CDR3nt: TGCGCCAGCAGCTTGGTGGGGGGAGCAGATACGCAGTATTTT
j_gene: TRBJ2-5; abundance: .; v_gene: TRBV7-9; d_gene: TRBD1; CDR3aa: CASSPTDRVRETQYF; CDR3nt: TGTGCCAGCAGCCCCACCGACAGGGTGAGGGAGACCCAGTACTTC
j_gene: TRBJ2-1; abundance: .; v_gene: TRBV10-3; d_gene: .; CDR3aa: CAISASEFNEQFF; CDR3nt: TGTGCCATCAGTGCCAGCGAATTCAATGAGCAGTTCTTC
j_gene: TRBJ1-1; abundance: few; v_gene: TRBV27; d_gene: TRBD1; CDR3aa: CASSLSIRQGGVTEAFF; CDR3nt: TGTGCCAGCAGTTTATCGATCAGACAGGGGGGAGTAACTGAAGCTTTCTTT
j_gene: TRBJ1-2; abundance: .; v_gene: TRBV28; d_gene: TRBD1; CDR3aa: CASSSGTGANYGYTF; CDR3nt: TGTGCCAGCAGCTCCGGGACAGGGGCGAACTATGGCTACACCTTC
j_gene: TRBJ2-7; abundance: few; v_gene: TRBV6-5; d_gene: TRBD1; CDR3aa: CASSWGQGYLHEQYF; CDR3nt: TGTGCCAGCAGTTGGGGACAGGGTTACTTACACGAGCAGTACTTC
j_gene: TRBJ1-2; abundance: .; v_gene: TRBV5-6; d_gene: TRBD1; CDR3aa: CASRRDRGGGYTF; CDR3nt: TGTGCCAGCAGGCGGGACAGAGGAGGCGGCTACACCTTC
j_gene: TRBJ1-1; abundance: few; v_gene: TRBV27; d_gene: .; CDR3aa: CASSSLPSVNTEAFF; CDR3nt: TGTGCCAGCAGTTCCTTACCGTCGGTGAACACTGAAGCTTTCTTT
j_gene: TRBJ1-2; abundance: .; v_gene: TRBV6-1; d_gene: TRBD1; CDR3aa: CASSGTGDYGYTF; CDR3nt: TGTGCCAGCAGTGGAACAGGGGACTATGGCTACACCTTC
j_gene: TRBJ2-2; abundance: .; v_gene: TRBV5-6; d_gene: TRBD1; CDR3aa: CASSRSDRANTGELFF; CDR3nt: TGTGCCAGCAGCCGATCGGACAGGGCGAACACCGGGGAGCTGTTTTTT
j_gene: TRBJ1-2; abundance: .; v_gene: TRBV5-6; d_gene: TRBD1; CDR3aa: CASSGVGQGASYGYTF; CDR3nt: TGTGCCAGCAGCGGGGTGGGCCAGGGGGCTTCCTATGGCTACACCTTC
j_gene: TRBJ1-5; abundance: .; v_gene: TRBV28; d_gene: .; CDR3aa: CASRNLRDINQPQHF; CDR3nt: TGTGCCAGCAGGAACCTCCGGGACATTAATCAGCCCCAGCATTTT
j_gene: TRBJ1-5; abundance: .; v_gene: TRBV19; d_gene: TRBD1; CDR3aa: CASSLDRDGGNQPQHF; CDR3nt: TGTGCCAGTAGTCTTGACAGGGATGGGGGCAATCAGCCCCAGCATTTT
j_gene: TRBJ1-1; abundance: .; v_gene: TRBV5-1; d_gene: .; CDR3aa: CASSLRPGSGTEAFF; CDR3nt: TGCGCCAGCAGCTTGAGGCCGGGGTCGGGCACTGAAGCTTTCTTT
j_gene: TRBJ2-6; abundance: once; v_gene: TRBV10-3; d_gene: TRBD2; CDR3aa: CATTFRGSSGANVLTF; CDR3nt: TGTGCCACCACGTTCCGCGGGAGCTCTGGGGCCAACGTCCTGACTTTC
j_gene: TRBJ2-5; abundance: few; v_gene: TRBV6-6; d_gene: .; CDR3aa: CASSYTTRQQETQYF; CDR3nt: TGTGCCAGCAGTTACACGACTCGTCAACAAGAGACCCAGTACTTC
j_gene: TRBJ2-7; abundance: few; v_gene: TRBV7-9; d_gene: TRBD1; CDR3aa: CASSLLGTGGYEQYF; CDR3nt: TGTGCCAGCAGCTTATTAGGGACAGGGGGGTATGAGCAGTACTTC
j_gene: TRBJ2-1; abundance: .; v_gene: TRBV28; d_gene: .; CDR3aa: CASSIARGQVDSDEQFF; CDR3nt: TGTGCCAGCAGCATAGCGCGGGGTCAGGTCGATAGCGATGAGCAGTTCTTC
j_gene: TRBJ1-2; abundance: few; v_gene: TRBV30; d_gene: .; CDR3aa: CAWSVGIGYTF; CDR3nt: TGTGCCTGGAGTGTCGGGATTGGCTACACCTTC